The 10 T cell receptor beta chains below all came from one sample that was sequenced in a study of beta chain features in type 1 diabetes (dated by TCRdb to 2016 to 2018). The library came from the immunoSEQ multiplex PCR assay. The entire isolated RNA was reverse transcribed using the High Capacity cDNA Reverse Transcription Kit, and thus expressed TCRB transcripts were sequenced. Held by TCRdb, this immuneACCESS table contains in-frame sequences only and omits some clones. Under half of the omission traces to an unresolved V gene where checked; the cause of the rest is unknown. A total of around 250,000 clones appear in this sample, about 14% of them only once. The top ten constitute roughly 0.019% of the sample. These receptors have no known antigen. What the work shows at the level of the full study, not this receptor alone: A moderate but significant shortening of TCRB CDR3 length was observed in type 1 diabetes patients in all four CD4+ subsets.

The sample was naive CD4+ T cells from blood. This specimen's cell subset or site label, per the study, means: true naive CD4+ T cells. These receptors were obtained from a man aged 25 to 40 with type 1 diabetes.

V is TRBV6-1 and J is TRBJ1-5; 11 nucleotides line up with TRBD1. The CDR3 spans 14 residues. Germline assignment: CDR1 MNHNS and CDR2 SASEGT. J gave up 11 bases and V 7 bases, and 10 bases lay outside the gene matches. Written as DNA, the CDR3 is TGTGCCAGCACTGGGACAGGGGGGGACTGGTCCCAGCATTTT. This translates into CASTGTGGDWSQHF.

V and J are TRBV15 and TRBJ2-7; D gene ambiguous. The V end was cut by 0 bases, the J end by 2 bases, with 11 bases between. The CDR3 covers 15 residues. Germline V gene data show CDR1 as LNHNV and CDR2 as YYDKDF (reference sequence). The CDR3 nucleotides read TGTGCCACCAGCAGAGAACTCGCTCGAACCTACGAGCAGTACTTC. Protein product: CATSRELARTYEQYF.

In its sample, this clone was seen a few times. The chain combines TRBV14 with TRBJ2-3, with a tentative D call TRBD2 (5 bases). Trimming shortened V by 4 bases and J by 4 bases, and 18 bases separated the two germline ends. The CDR3 extends over 16 amino acids. Looked up from germline, CDR1 is SGHDN and CDR2 is FVKESK. The CDR3 is CASSPHEQARADTQYF. CDR3 in DNA: TGTGCCAGCAGCCCTCATGAGCAGGCGAGGGCAGATACGCAGTATTTT. The full variable domain, rest sourced from reference TRBV14 and TRBJ2-3, is EAGVTQFPSHSVIEKGQTVTLRCDPISGHDNLYWYRRVMGKEIKFLLHFVKESKQDESGMPNNRFLAERTGGTYSTLKVQPAELEDSGVYFCASSPHEQARADTQYFGPGTRLTVL.

The J gene is TRBJ2-7, the V gene TRBV27, with 9 nucleotides matching TRBD2. This CDR3 is built from 15 residues. The V segment lost 5 bases and the J segment 4 bases; nucleotides outside the gene matches: 9. Germline CDR1 reads MNHEY; CDR2 reads SMNVEV (reference sequence). The CDR3 here is CASSSWGTSQYEQYF. DNA of the CDR3: TGTGCCAGCAGTAGTTGGGGGACTAGCCAATACGAGCAGTACTTC.

The chain links TRBV6-5 to TRBJ1-4; D might be TRBD1 (6 bases). The CDR3 loop spans 12 amino acids. Germline V gene data show CDR1 as MNHEY and CDR2 as SVGAGI. Trimming took off 5 bases at V and 10 bases at J, with 11 bases between the two ends. This CDR3 reads CASSPGQSKLFF. CDR3 in DNA: TGTGCCAGCAGTCCCGGACAGTCAAAACTGTTTTTT.

In this sample, this clone turned up a few times. The chain joins TRBV15 to TRBJ2-1; TRBD2 matches 14 bases. J lost 5 bases, V lost 1 base, and 10 bases had no gene match. CDR3 length equals 19 residues. Germline V lookup: CDR1 LNHNV, CDR2 YYDKDF (reference sequence). The CDR3 sequence: CATSRGLAGGRLIDNEQFF. Here the CDR3 DNA reads TGTGCCACCAGCAGAGGACTAGCGGGAGGGCGGTTGATCGACAATGAGCAGTTCTTC.

The V and J genes are TRBV6-1 and TRBJ1-2; 7 positions agree with TRBD1. J lost 6 bases, V lost 7 bases, and 5 bases had no gene match. This CDR3 region has 12 residues. Germline values: CDR1 MNHNS, CDR2 SASEGT. The CDR3 nucleotides read TGTGCCAGCAAACGACAGGGCGATGGCTACACCTTC. As protein: CASKRQGDGYTF.

The chain joins TRBV12-5 to TRBJ2-2, with D unresolved. The CDR3 spans 12 residues. Trimming cost V 6 bases and J 4 bases, with 6 bases left between them. Germline values: CDR1 LGHNT, CDR2 FRNRAP. Written as DNA, the CDR3 is TGTGCTAGTGGCCTAAGCACCGGGGAGCTGTTTTTT. The encoded protein is CASGLSTGELFF.

This clone was detected a few times. CDR3 loop: CASGLAGVPGTDTQYF. In nucleotides, the CDR3 is TGTGCCAGCGGACTAGCGGGGGTACCTGGCACAGATACGCAGTATTTT. The V gene is TRBV13, the J gene TRBJ2-3; the match to TRBD2 covers 13 bases. From germline, CDR1 is PRHDT and CDR2 FYEKMQ (reference sequence). The CDR3 extends over 16 amino acids. The V and J ends lost 8 bases and 1 base, in that order; junction bases with no gene match: 6.

A few counts support this clone. The chain has TRBV19 and TRBJ2-3, with TRBD2 as a possible D gene (6 bases). The CDR3 is 14 amino acids. In germline, CDR1 is LNHDA, CDR2 SQIVND (reference sequence). The V end lost 7 bases, the J end lost 1 base, and 12 bases lay between the germline ends. The CDR3 protein is CASISGPGTDTQYF. In DNA form, the CDR3 reads TGTGCCAGTATAAGCGGGCCGGGCACAGATACGCAGTATTTT.